This note documents a single TCR beta chain sequence. This entry comes from a study of blood T cell repertoires in COVID-19. Across the whole study: There were acute and convalescent COVID-19 samples, and they came from the United States, Italy and Spain. PBMCs, B-cell-depleted T cells, or T cells provided the cDNA or gDNA that made up the material.

Trimming cost V 0 bases and J 0 bases, with 15 bases left between them. The CDR3 contains 16 residues. Germline CDR1 and CDR2: GTSNPN and SVGIG (reference sequence). Original processing methods: Reference gene primer amplification gave nucleated cell count estimates. Generated by immunoSEQ multiplex PCR, the TCRdb table keeps only in-frame clones and is missing some. V and J calls and clone size are copied from that table; D and trimming were computed from the DNA. The sample has 200,000 to 300,000 clones, 80% to 85% seen once. V gene TRBV30 combines with J gene TRBJ2-7; no definite D call. The origin of this receptor is a woman aged 40 to 49 who had recovered from COVID-19. The specimen was peripheral blood. CDR3 in DNA: TGTGCCTGGAGTGTAAGTCCCCCAGGAAACTCCTACGAGCAGTACTTC. Translating gives CAWSVSPPGNSYEQYF. Full variable domain (remainder filled in from reference TRBV30 and TRBJ2-7): SQTIHQWPATLVQPVGSPLSLECTVEGTSNPNLYWYRQAAGRGLQLLFYSVGIGQISSEVPQNLSASRPQDRQFILSSKKLLLSDSGFYLCAWSVSPPGNSYEQYFGPGTRLTVT.